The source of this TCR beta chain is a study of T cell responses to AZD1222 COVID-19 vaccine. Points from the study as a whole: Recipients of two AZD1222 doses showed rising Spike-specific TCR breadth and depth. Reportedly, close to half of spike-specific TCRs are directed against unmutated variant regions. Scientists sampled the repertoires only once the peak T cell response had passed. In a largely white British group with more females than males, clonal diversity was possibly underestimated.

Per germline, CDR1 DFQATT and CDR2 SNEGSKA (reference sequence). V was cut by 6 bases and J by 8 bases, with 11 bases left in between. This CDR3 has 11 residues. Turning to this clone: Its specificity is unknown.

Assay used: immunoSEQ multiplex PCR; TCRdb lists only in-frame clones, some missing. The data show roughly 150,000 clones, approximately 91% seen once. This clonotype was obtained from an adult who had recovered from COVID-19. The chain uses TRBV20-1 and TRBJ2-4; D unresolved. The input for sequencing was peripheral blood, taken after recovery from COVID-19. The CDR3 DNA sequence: TGCAGTGCCTCACTAAGGGACATTCAGTACTTC. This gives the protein CSASLRDIQYF.